These 18 T cell receptor beta chains share one sample of origin, sequenced in a study of T cell repertoires in chronic hepatitis B. Clones were sequenced by immunoSEQ multiplex PCR, and TCRdb holds only the in-frame ones, with some missing. The profile shows 450 to 700 clones, roughly four fifths of them singletons. Specimen: total CD8+ T cells from PBMCs. The receptors were gathered from a human donor with chronic hepatitis B virus infection.

V is TRBV6-1 and J is TRBJ1-5, with 8 bases lining up with TRBD1. The CDR3 is 16 amino acids. CDR1 and CDR2 from the germline V gene are MNHNS and SASEGT. Unmatched junction bases numbered 7, after V lost 1 base and J lost 5 bases. The DNA of the CDR3 is TGTGCCAGCAGTGAAGGGGCAGGACAGGGCCATCAGCCCCAGCATTTT. It codes for CASSEGAGQGHQPQHF.

In its sample, this clone was seen once. V usage is TRBV4-1 and J usage is TRBJ2-7; the D is unclear. CDR3 size: 15 residues. Trimming removed 1 base at V and 3 bases at J, with 13 bases between. Germline V gene sequence: CDR1 MGHRA, CDR2 YSYEKL. CDR3 sequence (DNA): TGCGCCAGCAGCCAAGGGACGTTTAGAGGCTACGAGCAGTACTTC. Amino acid sequence: CASSQGTFRGYEQYF.

This clone appeared a few times. V and J are TRBV4-1 and TRBJ2-2; D is possibly TRBD2 (5 bases). V was shortened by 4 bases and J by 1 base, with 10 bases between the two germline ends. The CDR3 runs to 15 residues. CDR1 MGHRA and CDR2 YSYEKL come from the germline V gene. CDR3 loop: CASSLGRGNTGELFF. CDR3 DNA: TGCGCCAGCAGCCTCGGACGGGGGAACACCGGGGAGCTGTTTTTT.

This chain links TRBV15 with TRBJ2-4; no firm D call. CDR1 is LNHNV, CDR2 YYDKDF, per germline (reference sequence). The CDR3 spans 15 residues. V was clipped by 3 bases and J by 8 bases, with 17 bases between them. CDR3 coding DNA: TGTGCCACCAGCAGCCTAAGTCCAGGAAGGGACATTCAGTACTTC. As protein: CATSSLSPGRDIQYF.

The chain has TRBV28 and TRBJ2-3, with D possibly TRBD2 on 7 matching bases. Germline values: CDR1 MDHEN, CDR2 SYDVKM. There are 15 residues in the CDR3. V lost 6 bases, J lost 2 bases, and 15 bases lay in between. In DNA form, the CDR3 reads TGTGCCAGCAGCTACAGGGAGGGTTACACAGATACGCAGTATTTT. Its translation: CASSYREGYTDTQYF.

The chain has TRBV7-6 and TRBJ2-5, with 13 nucleotides matching TRBD2. Germline trimming cut 3 bases from V and 2 bases from J; bases unmatched to any gene: 0. The length of the CDR3 is 15 residues. The V gene's germline CDR1 is SGHVS and CDR2 FNYEAQ. In nucleotides, the CDR3 is TGTGCCAGCAGCTTGGGACTAGCGGGGCAAGAGACCCAGTACTTC. It codes for CASSLGLAGQETQYF.

The rearrangement joins TRBV21-1 to TRBJ2-7. TRBV21-1 represents a pseudogene. The CDR3 runs to 13 residues. Written as DNA, the CDR3 is TGTGCCAGCAGACACCGGGACGGCTACGAGCAGTACTTC. Translating it yields CASRHRDGYEQYF.

The genes are TRBV10-2 and TRBJ1-3; D ambiguous. The CDR3 is made up of 14 amino acids. Germline V gene sequence: CDR1 WSHSY, CDR2 SAAADI. V was trimmed by 6 bases and J by 0 bases, leaving 9 bases between them. The CDR3 DNA follows: TGCGCCAGCAGAGCGCCGGGCTCTGGAAACACCATATATTTT. Its translation is CASRAPGSGNTIYF.

This clone appeared a single time. The chain combines TRBV27 with TRBJ2-7; D not certain. CDR3 length equals 14 residues. The V end lost 6 bases, the J end lost 3 bases, and 15 bases lay between the germline ends. Germline loops: CDR1 MNHEY, CDR2 SMNVEV (reference sequence). The CDR3 DNA reads as TGTGCCAGCAGCTCCCTCGCGGAACACTACGAGCAGTACTTC. This encodes CASSSLAEHYEQYF.

The chain combines TRBV27 with TRBJ2-1, with TRBD2 matching 8 bases. This CDR3 is built from 14 residues. Unmatched junction bases numbered 3, after V lost 6 bases and J lost 2 bases. The germline V gene encodes CDR1 MNHEY and CDR2 SMNVEV (reference sequence). The CDR3 loop reads CASSSGGTYNEQFF. The CDR3 DNA follows: TGTGCCAGCAGCAGCGGGGGAACCTACAATGAGCAGTTCTTC.

The V call is TRBV28, the J call TRBJ2-3, with 8 bases that match TRBD1. Per the germline V gene, CDR1 is MDHEN and CDR2 is SYDVKM. This CDR3 is built from 15 residues. V dropped 6 bases and J dropped 4; count of bases not matched to a gene: 9. Here the CDR3 DNA reads TGTGCCAGCAGCATAGACAGGGGAGATTCAGATACGCAGTATTTT. Its protein product is CASSIDRGDSDTQYF.

V gene TRBV6-1 combines with J gene TRBJ2-7, with D uncertain. CDR3 length: 13 amino acids. Germline V CDR1 and CDR2: MNHNS, SASEGT. Trimming left V 10 bases short and J 3 bases short, with 16 bases between. The CDR3: CATSSSPFYEQYF. As DNA, the CDR3 is TGTGCCACCTCCTCCTCTCCCTTCTACGAGCAGTACTTC.

Comments on this clone: Other DNA sequences in this specimen translate into the identical CDR3. V is TRBV28 and J is TRBJ2-1; 10 bases are shared with TRBD1. Germline V gene lookup returns CDR1 MDHEN and CDR2 SYDVKM. Trimming took 7 bases from V and 7 from J; bases not matched to a gene: 13. The CDR3 totals 16 residues. This chain's CDR3 is CASTKLGDRGDNEQFF. DNA for the CDR3: TGTGCCAGCACCAAACTCGGGGACAGGGGCGATAATGAGCAGTTCTTC.

The CDR3 region is CASSLRHYEQYF. CDR3 nucleotides: TGTGCCAGCAGCTTGAGGCACTACGAGCAGTACTTC. V and J are TRBV7-9 and TRBJ2-7; unclear D gene. The CDR3 runs to 12 residues. CDR1 is SEHNR and CDR2 is FQNEAQ in the germline V gene (reference sequence). V lost 3 bases to trimming and J lost 3 bases, with 6 bases between them.

In its sample, this clone was seen once. The rearrangement links TRBV6-5 to TRBJ2-2, with D possibly TRBD1 on 5 matching bases. Trimming pared 5 bases from V and 7 bases from J, leaving 14 bases between. The germline gives CDR1 MNHEY, CDR2 SVGAGI. This CDR3 is 14 amino acids long. The CDR3 protein is CASSQSLGDGELFF. CDR3 nucleotides: TGTGCCAGCAGTCAATCTTTAGGGGACGGGGAGCTGTTTTTT.

V gene TRBV2 combines with J gene TRBJ2-7; either TRBD1 or TRBD2 may supply D (5 bases each). The germline V and J ends were trimmed by 8 bases and 2 bases, with 13 bases remaining between them. This CDR3 comprises 13 residues. Germline V gives CDR1 SNHLY, CDR2 FYNNEI. CDR3 loop: CASRDRSPYEQYF. Written as DNA, the CDR3 is TGTGCCAGCCGGGACCGATCTCCCTACGAGCAGTACTTC.

A single count supports this clone. In DNA form, the CDR3 reads TGTGCCAGCAGGCCCACGGCAACAGGTTCCTATGGCTACACCTTC. As protein: CASRPTATGSYGYTF. The J gene is TRBJ1-2, the V gene TRBV6-1, with D tentatively TRBD1 (5 bases). The CDR3 has 15 residues. Trimming removed 6 bases from V and 4 bases from J, with 18 bases in between. The V gene's germline CDR1 is MNHNS and CDR2 SASEGT.

The chain uses TRBV5-6 and TRBJ1-1; the match to TRBD1 covers 7 bases. Germline V gene lookup returns CDR1 SGHDT and CDR2 YYEEEE. After removal of 3 bases from V and 11 bases from J, the junction contained 7 bases not matched to a gene. This CDR3 region has 12 residues. The CDR3 sequence is CASSSRTGPAFF. In DNA form, the CDR3 reads TGTGCCAGCAGCTCCCGGACAGGCCCGGCTTTCTTT.